This is a list of T cell receptor beta chains from one sample in a study of neoadjuvant anti-PD-1 for oral cavity cancer. Assay: immunoSEQ multiplex PCR; the TCRdb copy retains only in-frame clones and omits some. Of about 14,000 clones listed, roughly 70% were seen once; the top ten hold approximately 2%. Sequences were derived from PBMCs, sampled before nivolumab (anti-PD-1) treatment. The receptor source for this set is a person between 35 and 79 years old with oral cavity squamous cell carcinoma. CDR3s leave out the opening cysteine and the closing phenylalanine or tryptophan. Fields, in order: clone size, V gene, CDR3 protein. Clone sizes are given selectively: once, few, many, or a class where the clone is expanded.

>.|TRBV5-1
ASKLWFTSTDTQY
>.|TRBV11-2
ASSSRTSGSYEQY
>few|TRBV11-2
ASSPRSSRGGYT
>.|TRBV5-6
ASSSYRDRGRNQPQH
>.|TRBV5-6
ASSREGLTDTQY
>.|TRBV2
ASSLTGTYEQY
>once|TRBV19
ASSPRTSGFYEQY
>.|TRBV27
ASSPTGAFLREQY
>.|TRBV25-1
ASSEYVAAIGETQY
>.|TRBV28
ASSPFRNRGYT
>.|TRBV7-9
ASSFGAGGPYEQY
>.|TRBV29-1
SVERGAYGYT
>.|TRBV5-4
ASSLGRGNTEAF
>.|TRBV5-1
ASSSGQQQETQY
>few|TRBV29-1
SETGNLYNEQF
>.|TRBV19
ASSEGRGLPSGYT
>.|TRBV6-1
ASSELAGELF
>.|TRBV30
ASSSGLAYNEQF